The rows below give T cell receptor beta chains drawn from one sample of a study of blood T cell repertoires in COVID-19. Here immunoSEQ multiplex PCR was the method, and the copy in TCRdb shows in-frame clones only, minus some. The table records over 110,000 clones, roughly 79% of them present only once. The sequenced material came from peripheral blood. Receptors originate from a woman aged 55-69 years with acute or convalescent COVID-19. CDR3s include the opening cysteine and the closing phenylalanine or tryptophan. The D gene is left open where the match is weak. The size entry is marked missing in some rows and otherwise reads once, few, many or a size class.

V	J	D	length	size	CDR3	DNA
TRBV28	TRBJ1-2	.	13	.	CASSLGGNYGYTF	TGTGCCAGCAGTTTGGGGGGAAACTATGGCTACACCTTC
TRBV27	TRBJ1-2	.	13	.	CASSLWGGDGYTF	TGTGCCAGCAGTTTATGGGGGGGAGATGGCTACACCTTC
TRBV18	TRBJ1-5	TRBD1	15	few	CASSLDRGGNQPQHF	TGTGCCAGCTCACTCGACAGGGGGGGCAATCAGCCCCAGCATTTT
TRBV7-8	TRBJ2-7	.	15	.	CASSLEGGQHYEQYF	TGTGCCAGCAGCTTAGAGGGTGGACAGCACTACGAGCAGTACTTC
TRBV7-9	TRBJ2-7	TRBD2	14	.	CASTRSGLEVEQYF	TGTGCCAGCACCCGTAGCGGGTTAGAGGTCGAGCAGTACTTC
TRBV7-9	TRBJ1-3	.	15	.	CASSRDKHSGNTIYF	TGTGCCAGCAGTCGGGACAAGCACTCTGGAAACACCATATATTTT
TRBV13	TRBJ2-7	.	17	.	CASSLGVGRGWAYEQYF	TGTGCCAGCAGCTTAGGCGTCGGCCGGGGGTGGGCCTACGAGCAGTACTTC
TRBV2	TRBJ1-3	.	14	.	CASSVTTPGNTIYF	TGTGCCAGCAGTGTGACAACCCCTGGAAACACCATATATTTT
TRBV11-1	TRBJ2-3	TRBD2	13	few	CASSRTRVETQYF	TGTGCCAGCAGCCGGACTAGAGTTGAGACGCAGTATTTT
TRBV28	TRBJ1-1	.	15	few	CASSVLKGQNTEAFF	TGTGCCAGCAGCGTACTTAAAGGACAGAACACTGAAGCTTTCTTT
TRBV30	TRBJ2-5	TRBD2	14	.	CAWSVSAGRGTQYF	TGTGCCTGGAGTGTATCCGCGGGGAGGGGGACCCAGTACTTC
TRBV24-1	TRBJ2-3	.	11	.	CATSFGDTQYF	TGTGCCACCAGTTTCGGAGATACGCAGTATTTT
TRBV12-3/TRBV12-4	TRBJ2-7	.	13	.	CASSLRASYEQYF	TGTGCCAGCAGTTTAAGAGCTTCCTACGAGCAGTACTTC
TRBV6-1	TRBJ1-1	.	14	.	CASSEYPGLLEAFF	TGTGCCAGCAGTGAATACCCTGGGCTACTGGAAGCTTTCTTT
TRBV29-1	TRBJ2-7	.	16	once	CSVDGVGGQPPYEQYF	TGCAGCGTTGACGGGGTAGGCGGCCAACCCCCCTACGAGCAGTACTTC
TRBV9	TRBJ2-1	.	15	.	CASSVERASYNEQFF	TGTGCCAGCAGCGTAGAGAGGGCTTCCTACAATGAGCAGTTCTTC
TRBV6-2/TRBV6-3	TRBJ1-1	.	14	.	CASSPQGWGTEAFF	TGTGCCAGCAGCCCACAGGGTTGGGGCACTGAAGCTTTCTTT
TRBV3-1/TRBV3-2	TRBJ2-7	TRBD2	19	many	CASSQYPIRTSGLRDEQYF	TGTGCCAGCAGCCAATACCCGATTAGGACTAGCGGCCTACGGGACGAGCAGTACTTC
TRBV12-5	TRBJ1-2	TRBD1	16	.	CASGPSGGQGAGGYTF	TGTGCTAGTGGTCCCAGTGGGGGACAGGGGGCCGGTGGCTACACCTTC
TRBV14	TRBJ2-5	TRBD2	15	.	CASSYKRDLFSTQYF	TGTGCCAGCAGCTACAAGCGGGATCTTTTTTCGACCCAGTACTTC
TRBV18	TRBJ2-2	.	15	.	CASSPVTRHTGELFF	TGTGCCAGCTCACCAGTCACGAGGCACACCGGGGAGCTGTTTTTT
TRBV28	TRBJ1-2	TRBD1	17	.	CASSFYRGQYSNYGYTF	TGTGCCAGCAGTTTTTACAGGGGCCAATACTCTAACTATGGCTACACCTTC